The 29 T cell receptor beta chains below all came from one sample that was sequenced in a study of CD8+ T cells in alopecia areata (dated by TCRdb to between 2017 and 2018). The library was prepared using the immunoSEQ multiplex PCR assay. RNA was extracted from all samples and reverse transcribed into cDNA as template for TCR sequencing. Not all clones reach the TCRdb copy of this immuneACCESS table, which keeps in-frame sequences only. Checked studies attribute under half of the gap to unresolved V genes and leave the rest unexplained. Across this sample there are over 85,000 clones, with roughly 42% seen only once. Clones ranked in the top ten supply under 0.9% of the sample. The specimen sequenced was CD4+ T cells sorted from blood. Source of these receptors: a human donor with alopecia areata.

V and J are TRBV27 and TRBJ2-5, with 11 bases lining up with TRBD2. This CDR3 region has 15 residues. The V and J ends lost 5 bases and 2 bases, in that order; junction bases with no gene match: 4. Germline lookup yields CDR1 MNHEY and CDR2 SMNVEV (reference sequence). For the CDR3, the DNA is TGTGCCAGCAGTCCTCGACTAGCGGGACAAGAGACCCAGTACTTC. Amino acid sequence: CASSPRLAGQETQYF.

A few counts support this clone. The chain employs TRBV29-1 and TRBJ2-1; 7 bases match TRBD1. V shed 6 bases and J 1 base; nucleotides not matched to a gene: 12. The CDR3 totals 16 residues. Germline V lookup: CDR1 SQVTM, CDR2 ANQGSEA. The CDR3 bases are TGCAGCGTAACGGGAAAACAGGGGATGTCCTACAATGAGCAGTTCTTC. This translates into CSVTGKQGMSYNEQFF.

The chain combines TRBV4-2 with TRBJ2-4; 13 positions match TRBD2. The CDR3 sequence is 18 residues long. Germline assignment: CDR1 LGHNA and CDR2 YNFKEQ. The junction had 10 bases not matched to a gene; V was cut back by 5 bases and J by 3 bases. CDR3 sequence reads: CASSTTSGGALGKNIQYF. CDR3 DNA sequence: TGTGCCAGCAGCACCACTAGCGGGGGGGCTTTGGGCAAAAACATTCAGTACTTC.

The J gene is TRBJ2-2, the V gene TRBV29-1; 11 bases are shared with TRBD1. The CDR3 extends over 14 amino acids. J lost 7 bases, V lost 7 bases, and 8 bases had no gene match. In germline, CDR1 is SQVTM, CDR2 ANQGSEA. This chain's CDR3 is CSASDRGLVGELFF. Written as DNA, the CDR3 is TGCAGCGCCTCGGACAGGGGGCTTGTCGGGGAGCTGTTTTTT.

The chain links TRBV29-1 to TRBJ2-5; 10 bases are a match to TRBD1. The CDR3 is 15 residues long. J lost 5 bases, V lost 5 bases, and 11 bases had no gene match. Germline lookup yields CDR1 SQVTM and CDR2 ANQGSEA. CDR3 sequence reads: CSVFAGTGEGETQYF. DNA for the CDR3: TGCAGCGTTTTCGCCGGGACAGGGGAAGGGGAGACCCAGTACTTC.

This chain connects TRBV5-1 to TRBJ2-3; TRBD1 matches at 8 bases. This CDR3 has 14 amino acids. Germline V CDR1 and CDR2: SGHRS, YFSETQ. Unmatched junction bases numbered 5, after V lost 3 bases and J lost 5 bases. CDR3 residues: CASSWTGSEDTQYF. The CDR3 coding sequence is TGCGCCAGCAGCTGGACAGGGTCGGAAGATACGCAGTATTTT.

This clone was seen a handful of times. This sequence joins TRBV6-5 and TRBJ2-4, with TRBD1 identical over 9 bases. The CDR3 is made up of 15 amino acids. Germline V gene lookup returns CDR1 MNHEY and CDR2 SVGAGI. V gave up 7 bases and J gave up 6 bases; unmatched junction bases: 10. The CDR3 protein is CASTPPGTGINIQYF. The CDR3 coding sequence is TGTGCCAGCACCCCACCGGGGACAGGGATAAACATTCAGTACTTC.

This clone occurred a few times. The genes are TRBV29-1 and TRBJ2-5; possible D gene TRBD1, 7 bases. Germline V lookup: CDR1 SQVTM, CDR2 ANQGSEA. V dropped 6 bases and J dropped 7 bases, with 12 bases sitting between them. The CDR3 length is 11 residues. CDR3 coding DNA: TGCAGCGTCGCGGAGGGGGCGACCCAGTACTTC. Its protein product is CSVAEGATQYF.

This clone was counted between two and nine times. The chain carries TRBV29-1 and TRBJ1-1; no clear D gene. The V end was cut by 4 bases, the J end by 3 bases, with 9 bases between. Per germline, CDR1 SQVTM and CDR2 ANQGSEA. This CDR3 has 12 residues. The CDR3 here is CSVATKDTEAFF. The DNA for the CDR3 is TGCAGCGTTGCCACAAAGGACACTGAAGCTTTCTTT.

The chain combines TRBV2 with TRBJ2-6; D remains ambiguous. Trimming removed 4 bases at V and 4 bases at J, with 5 bases between. This CDR3 comprises 13 residues. Germline CDR1 and CDR2: SNHLY and FYNNEI. For the CDR3, the DNA is TGTGCCAGCAGTGTTCACGGGGCCAACGTCCTGACTTTC. Protein: CASSVHGANVLTF. The complete variable domain, with remaining parts taken from reference TRBV2 and TRBJ2-6, reads EPEVTQTPSHQVTQMGQEVILRCVPISNHLYFYWYRQILGQKVEFLVSFYNNEISEKSEIFDDQFSVERPDGSNFTLKIRSTKLEDSAMYFCASSVHGANVLTFGAGSRLTVL.

The CDR3 protein is CASSQSGTGRSPLHF. The CDR3 nucleotides read TGTGCCAGCAGCCAGTCCGGGACAGGGAGATCACCCCTCCACTTT. The rearrangement links TRBV4-2 to TRBJ1-6; 9 positions match TRBD1. The germline V gene has CDR1 LGHNA and CDR2 YNFKEQ. J lost 10 bases, V lost 3 bases, and 7 bases had no gene match. CDR3 length equals 15 residues.

The V call is TRBV30, the J call TRBJ1-1; D is unresolved. The length of the CDR3 is 13 residues. Germline V lookup: CDR1 GTSNPN, CDR2 SVGIG (reference sequence). Trimming cost V 4 bases and J 1 base, with 10 bases left between them. The CDR3 DNA reads TGTGCCTGGATGGAAACAAGGAACACTGAAGCTTTCTTT. Residues: CAWMETRNTEAFF.

The gene calls are TRBV29-1 and TRBJ2-3; no reliable D call. The CDR3 totals 14 residues. V was pared by 3 bases and J by 7 bases, with 17 bases between. Germline V gene data show CDR1 as SQVTM and CDR2 as ANQGSEA. CDR3 DNA: TGCAGCGTTGAGCGGACCTCAAATCCAAATACGCAGTATTTT. It specifies CSVERTSNPNTQYF.

There are a few counts of this clone. This chain connects TRBV29-1 to TRBJ2-7, with 7 bases identical to TRBD2. The CDR3 consists of 14 residues. The V and J ends lost 5 bases and 6 bases, in that order; junction bases with no gene match: 13. Germline V lookup: CDR1 SQVTM, CDR2 ANQGSEA. CDR3 sequence: CSVIRGSGNSEQYF. CDR3 coding DNA: TGCAGCGTTATCCGTGGGAGCGGGAATAGCGAGCAGTACTTC.

The table lists this clone with many counts. V gene TRBV15 combines with J gene TRBJ2-4, with 7 bases that match TRBD1. The CDR3 sequence is 18 residues long. Trimming took 1 base from V and 0 from J; bases not matched to a gene: 9. Looked up from germline, CDR1 is LNHNV and CDR2 is YYDKDF (reference sequence). The CDR3, as DNA: TGTGCCACCAGCAGAGCTAAACAGGGGTCACTAGCCAAAAACATTCAGTACTTC. Translating it yields CATSRAKQGSLAKNIQYF. Full variable domain (rest looked up from reference TRBV15 and TRBJ2-4): DAMVIQNPRYQVTQFGKPVTLSCSQTLNHNVMYWYQQKSSQAPKLLFHYYDKDFNNEADTPDNFQSRRPNTSFCFLDIRSPGLGDTAMYLCATSRAKQGSLAKNIQYFGAGTRLSVL.

This chain joins TRBV7-8 and TRBJ1-2; TRBD1 aligns across 8 bases. Trimming took 1 base from V and 4 from J; bases not matched to a gene: 2. The germline gives CDR1 SGHVS, CDR2 FQNEAQ. This CDR3 spans 14 amino acids. This chain's CDR3 is CASSLGTGFYGYTF. For the CDR3, the DNA is TGTGCCAGCAGCTTAGGGACAGGGTTCTATGGCTACACCTTC. Full variable domain (outside the CDR3, taken from reference TRBV7-8 and TRBJ1-2): GAGVSQSPRYKVAKRGQDVALRCDPISGHVSLFWYQQALGQGPEFLTYFQNEAQLDKSGLPSDRFFAERPEGSVSTLKIQRTQQEDSAVYLCASSLGTGFYGYTFGSGTRLTVV.

The chain employs TRBV2 and TRBJ2-7; possibly TRBD2 for D (6 bases). Germline V gene sequence: CDR1 SNHLY, CDR2 FYNNEI. The V end was cut by 10 bases, the J end by 9 bases, with 16 bases between. The CDR3 is 11 residues long. The CDR3 bases are TGTGCCAATGCGGGGCAAGCAACGCAGTACTTC. As protein: CANAGQATQYF.

This clone was recorded a few times. V is TRBV30 and J is TRBJ2-5, with D uncertain. The CDR3 is 13 amino acids. The V gene's germline CDR1 is GTSNPN and CDR2 SVGIG (reference sequence). The ends were cut back, 0 bases at V and 2 bases at J, with 7 bases in the middle. DNA for the CDR3: TGTGCCTGGAGTGTACGACGGCAAGAGACCCAGTACTTC. Translation: CAWSVRRQETQYF.

V and J are TRBV7-9 and TRBJ2-1; weak D call: TRBD2 (6 bases). Trimming cost V 3 bases and J 6 bases, with 9 bases left between them. The CDR3 is made up of 13 amino acids. The V gene's germline CDR1 is SEHNR and CDR2 FQNEAQ (reference sequence). The CDR3 nucleotides are TGTGCCAGCAGCTTGGCGGGGAGCAATGAGCAGTTCTTC. Translated: CASSLAGSNEQFF. The full variable domain, with the rest looked up from reference TRBV7-9 and TRBJ2-1, is DTGVSQNPRHKITKRGQNVTFRCDPISEHNRLYWYRQTLGQGPEFLTYFQNEAQLEKSRLLSDRFSAERPKGSFSTLEIQRTEQGDSAMYLCASSLAGSNEQFFGPGTRLTVL.

This clone was detected a few times. The rearrangement links TRBV28 to TRBJ2-7; perhaps TRBD2 as D (6 bases). With 5 bases removed from V and 2 bases from J, the gap between germline ends came to 16 bases. The CDR3 has 15 residues. Germline loops: CDR1 MDHEN, CDR2 SYDVKM. CDR3 amino acids: CASSVFGSGTYEQYF. CDR3 in DNA: TGTGCCAGCAGTGTTTTTGGTAGCGGCACCTACGAGCAGTACTTC.

The rearrangement uses TRBV7-2 and TRBJ2-1; D tentatively fits TRBD1 or TRBD2 (5 bases each). V gave up 5 bases and J gave up 15 bases, with 23 bases separating them. CDR1 is SGHTA, CDR2 FQGNSA, per germline. The CDR3 extends over 14 amino acids. CDR3 amino acids: CASSPLPRGQGLFF. In DNA, the CDR3 is TGTGCCAGCAGCCCCCTCCCCCGAGGACAAGGACTGTTCTTC.

This clone was found a few times. V and J are TRBV30 and TRBJ1-2; no reliable D call. Per germline, CDR1 GTSNPN and CDR2 SVGIG (reference sequence). CDR3 length: 14 amino acids. V was cut by 3 bases and J by 4 bases, with 15 bases left in between. The CDR3 is CAWRRKQNSYGYTF. CDR3 DNA: TGTGCCTGGAGGCGGAAACAGAATAGCTATGGCTACACCTTC. The full variable domain, in which reference TRBV30 and TRBJ1-2 provide the parts outside the CDR3, is SQTIHQWPATLVQPVGSPLSLECTVEGTSNPNLYWYRQAAGRGLQLLFYSVGIGQISSEVPQNLSASRPQDRQFILSSKKLLLSDSGFYLCAWRRKQNSYGYTFGSGTRLTVV.

The sample holds a few counts of this clone. This chain uses TRBV2 with TRBJ2-3; 7 bases agree with TRBD1. The CDR3 totals 14 residues. The germline V gene has CDR1 SNHLY and CDR2 FYNNEI. Trimming took 6 bases from V and 4 from J; bases not matched to a gene: 7. The CDR3 nucleotides are TGTGCCAGCAGCGACCTAGGACAGGCAGATACGCAGTATTTT. Its protein is CASSDLGQADTQYF.

The chain is built from TRBV5-1 and TRBJ2-7, with 9 positions matching TRBD1. V shed 1 base and J 1 base; nucleotides not matched to a gene: 3. This CDR3 has 15 amino acids. Germline lookup yields CDR1 SGHRS and CDR2 YFSETQ. The CDR3 nucleotides are TGCGCCAGCAGCTTGACGGACAGGGGATCCTACGAGCAGTACTTC. It codes for CASSLTDRGSYEQYF.

The rearrangement uses TRBV6-5 and TRBJ2-5; tentatively, D is TRBD1 (7 bases). V was clipped by 6 bases and J by 6 bases, with 17 bases between them. Germline V CDR1 and CDR2: MNHEY, SVGAGI. This CDR3 has 14 residues. Here the CDR3 DNA reads TGTGCCAGCAGCGCGGGACAGCCCGGGAAGACCCAGTACTTC. Its translation: CASSAGQPGKTQYF.

This clone occurred a few times. This chain connects TRBV28 to TRBJ2-5; 7 bases are a match to TRBD1. The CDR3 runs 15 residues. Unmatched junction bases numbered 8, after V lost 5 bases and J lost 2 bases. Looked up from germline, CDR1 is MDHEN and CDR2 is SYDVKM. The CDR3 protein is CASSRTWDSQETQYF. For the CDR3, the DNA is TGTGCCAGCAGTCGAACCTGGGACAGTCAAGAGACCCAGTACTTC.

This clone was seen only a few times. The V call is TRBV4-2, the J call TRBJ2-1; 12 nucleotides agree with TRBD2. This CDR3 comprises 15 residues. The V and J ends lost 4 bases and 7 bases, in that order; junction bases with no gene match: 5. The germline gives CDR1 LGHNA, CDR2 YNFKEQ. Here the CDR3 reads CASSPLAGGRNEQFF. CDR3 sequence (DNA): TGTGCCAGCAGCCCCCTAGCGGGGGGGCGAAATGAGCAGTTCTTC.

This clone was counted between two and nine times. The V and J genes are TRBV6-6 and TRBJ2-1; D not certain. Germline values: CDR1 MNHNY, CDR2 SVGAGI (reference sequence). V dropped 2 bases and J dropped 9 bases, with 11 bases sitting between them. This CDR3 spans 13 amino acids. The DNA of the CDR3 is TGTGCCAGCAGTTACGGATCAGTCGCTGAGCAGTTCTTC. Translating it yields CASSYGSVAEQFF.

This chain connects TRBV5-1 to TRBJ2-7, with no clear D. The CDR3 sequence is 13 residues long. CDR1 and CDR2 (germline): SGHRS, YFSETQ. Trimming shortened V by 3 bases and J by 9 bases, and 16 bases separated the two germline ends. CDR3 amino acids: CASSSERGVGQYF. As DNA, the CDR3 is TGCGCCAGCAGCTCAGAGAGAGGCGTAGGGCAGTACTTC. Complete variable domain (other parts from reference TRBV5-1 and TRBJ2-7): KAGVTQTPRYLIKTRGQQVTLSCSPISGHRSVSWYQQTPGQGLQFLFEYFSETQRNKGNFPGRFSGRQFSNSRSEMNVSTLELGDSALYLCASSSERGVGQYFGPGTRLTVT.